These T cell receptor beta chains were read from a single sample in a study of blood T cell repertoires in COVID-19. The method was immunoSEQ multiplex PCR; TCRdb's version includes in-frame clones alone and lacks a portion of them. The sample carries about 380,000 clones, 85% recorded once. Sequencing input: peripheral blood. The receptors originated from a woman under 30 with acute or convalescent COVID-19. Each CDR3 is given with its conserved first and last residue. D genes are given only for firm matches. Clone size is not always given. Where it is, it says once, few, many or a class for expanded clones.

. | TRBJ2-5 | TRBV30 | TRBD1 | CAETGTGEETQYF | TGTGCCGAGACTGGGACAGGGGAAGAGACCCAGTACTTC
few | TRBJ1-4 | TRBV28 | . | CAVLPATNEKLFF | TGTGCCGTCCTCCCTGCAACTAATGAAAAACTGTTTTTT
. | TRBJ2-7 | TRBV9 | TRBD2 | CASSTGGDSYEQYF | TGTGCCAGCAGCACGGGGGGGGATTCCTACGAGCAGTACTTC
. | TRBJ2-1 | TRBV6-6 | TRBD2 | CASSYQTSGANNEQFF | TGTGCCAGCAGTTACCAGACTAGCGGAGCCAACAATGAGCAGTTCTTC
. | TRBJ2-7 | TRBV10-3 | TRBD1 | CAIERVWARGLYEQYF | TGTGCCATCGAACGAGTCTGGGCCAGGGGGCTCTACGAGCAGTACTTC
. | TRBJ1-1 | TRBV2 | . | CASSDWGGTEAFF | TGTGCCAGCAGTGACTGGGGAGGCACTGAAGCTTTCTTT
. | TRBJ1-6 | TRBV2 | . | CASSERRAWDNSPLHF | TGTGCCAGCAGTGAAAGGCGGGCCTGGGATAATTCACCCCTCCACTTT
. | TRBJ2-1 | TRBV9 | TRBD2 | CASSPGGGTTSYNEQFF | TGTGCCAGCAGCCCGGGCGGGGGGACGACCTCCTACAATGAGCAGTTCTTC
. | TRBJ1-3 | TRBV5-1 | . | CASSPDEGSGNTIYF | TGCGCCAGCAGCCCCGACGAGGGTTCTGGAAACACCATATATTTT
once | TRBJ1-3 | TRBV6-5 | . | CASRTAYSGNTIYF | TGTGCCAGCAGAACAGCCTACTCTGGAAACACCATATATTTT
. | TRBJ1-2 | TRBV7-9 | TRBD1 | CASSLGQGDGYTF | TGTGCCAGCAGCTTAGGACAGGGTGATGGCTACACCTTC
. | TRBJ1-2 | TRBV6-5 | . | CASSYRGDGYTF | TGTGCCAGCAGTTACAGGGGCGATGGCTACACCTTC
. | TRBJ2-3 | TRBV2 | . | CASTGLDSTTDTQYF | TGTGCCAGCACCGGGTTAGACTCTACCACAGATACGCAGTATTTT
. | TRBJ2-7 | TRBV5-1 | TRBD2 | CASSLRAGEYEQYF | TGCGCCAGCAGCTTGAGGGCGGGGGAGTACGAGCAGTACTTC
. | TRBJ1-2 | TRBV28 | TRBD1 | CASKSSGTDGYTF | TGTGCCAGCAAAAGCTCTGGGACAGATGGCTACACCTTC
. | TRBJ1-3 | TRBV10-1 | . | CASSKGLDSGNTIYF | TGCGCCAGCAGCAAGGGACTGGACTCTGGAAACACCATATATTTT
. | TRBJ2-3 | TRBV6-5 | . | CASSLRQRFTDTQYF | TGTGCCAGCAGTTTAAGACAGCGCTTCACAGATACGCAGTATTTT
. | TRBJ2-2 | TRBV18 | TRBD1 | CASSPRQGAGTGELFF | TGTGCCAGCTCACCCCGACAGGGGGCAGGTACCGGGGAGCTGTTTTTT
. | TRBJ1-6 | TRBV7-3 | TRBD1 | CASSSWTGENSPLHF | TGTGCCAGCAGCTCTTGGACAGGGGAGAATTCACCCCTCCACTTT
. | TRBJ1-3 | TRBV11-2 | . | CASSLTTDSLGSGNTIYF | TGTGCCAGCAGCTTAACAACGGATAGCCTGGGCTCTGGAAACACCATATATTTT
few | TRBJ1-1 | TRBV4-2 | TRBD1 | CASSRSGTENTEAFF | TGTGCCAGCAGCCGGTCCGGGACAGAGAACACTGAAGCTTTCTTT
. | TRBJ2-7 | TRBV3-1/TRBV3-2 | . | CASSQVADYEQYF | TGTGCCAGCAGCCAAGTGGCAGACTACGAGCAGTACTTC
once | TRBJ1-6 | TRBV27 | TRBD1 | CASSFGQGTSPLHF | TGTGCCAGCAGTTTCGGACAGGGAACTTCACCCCTCCACTTT
. | TRBJ1-3 | TRBV7-2 | . | CASSLGRDNPGNTIYF | TGTGCCAGCAGCTTAGGTAGGGACAACCCTGGAAACACCATATATTTT
. | TRBJ1-1 | TRBV28 | . | CASSLWQGGTEAFF | TGTGCCAGCAGTTTATGGCAGGGAGGAACTGAAGCTTTCTTT
. | TRBJ1-1 | TRBV7-3 | . | CASSVTTGTEAFF | TGTGCCAGCAGCGTGACGACAGGTACGGAAGCTTTCTTT
. | TRBJ2-7 | TRBV7-6 | TRBD1 | CASSLEAGQASYEQYF | TGTGCCAGCAGCTTAGAGGCGGGACAGGCTTCCTACGAGCAGTACTTC
many | TRBJ2-3 | TRBV19 | TRBD2 | CASSNFGASGEDTQYF | TGTGCCAGTAGTAATTTCGGGGCGAGCGGGGAGGATACGCAGTATTTT